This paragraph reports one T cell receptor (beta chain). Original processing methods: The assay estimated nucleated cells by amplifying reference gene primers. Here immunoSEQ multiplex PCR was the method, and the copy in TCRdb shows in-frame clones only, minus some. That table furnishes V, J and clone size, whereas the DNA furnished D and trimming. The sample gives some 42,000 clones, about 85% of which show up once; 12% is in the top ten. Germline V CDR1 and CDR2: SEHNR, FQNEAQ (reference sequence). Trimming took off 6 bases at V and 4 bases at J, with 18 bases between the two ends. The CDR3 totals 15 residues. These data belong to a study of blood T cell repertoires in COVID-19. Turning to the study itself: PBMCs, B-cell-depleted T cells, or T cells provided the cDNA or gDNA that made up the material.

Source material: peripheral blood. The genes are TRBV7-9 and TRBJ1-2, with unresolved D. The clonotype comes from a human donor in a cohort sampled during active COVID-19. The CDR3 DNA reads TGTGCCAGCAGTTCAAGGGCGGGCAGCCTCTATGGCTACACCTTC. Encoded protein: CASSSRAGSLYGYTF. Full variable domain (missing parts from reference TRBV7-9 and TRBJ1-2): DTGVSQNPRHKITKRGQNVTFRCDPISEHNRLYWYRQTLGQGPEFLTYFQNEAQLEKSRLLSDRFSAERPKGSFSTLEIQRTEQGDSAMYLCASSSRAGSLYGYTFGSGTRLTVV.